The present entry profiles one TCR beta chain with its context. The junction had 13 bases not matched to a gene; V was cut back by 0 bases and J by 8 bases. The CDR3 has 16 amino acids. Germline-derived CDR1 and CDR2 are SGDLS and YYNGEE. The data belong to a study of cytomegalovirus exposure and HLA in healthy donors. PCR amplification relied on 60 Vbeta primers (plus 13 Jbeta primers). Clones were sequenced by immunoSEQ multiplex PCR, and TCRdb holds only the in-frame ones, with some missing. The sample lists roughly 110,000 clones, roughly 66% occurring once. This receptor was taken from a woman aged 25 to 39 in good health and CMV-seronegative. The sample taken for sequencing was PBMCs. The chain uses TRBV9 and TRBJ1-2, with 7 bases fitting TRBD1. As DNA, the CDR3 is TGTGCCAGCAGCGTAGCCGGGAGAGGGACAGTCGGCGGCTACACCTTC. Translation: CASSVAGRGTVGGYTF.